A single T cell receptor (beta chain) is shown here with its context. Some clones are missing from TCRdb's copy, which holds only in-frame ones; the method was immunoSEQ multiplex PCR. The sample contains 10,000 to 15,000 clones, about four fifths of which appear only once. There was relapse after autologous stem cell transplantation in every patient, and there was variation in brentuximab vedotin exposure. The V gene's germline CDR1 is LGHNA and CDR2 YNFKEQ. The CDR3 totals 17 residues. The V segment lost 0 bases and the J segment 4 bases; nucleotides outside the gene matches: 5. This entry belongs to a study of PD-1 blockade in classical Hodgkin lymphoma.

This chain joins TRBV4-2 and TRBJ1-5, with 11 bases that match TRBD1. The specimen was peripheral blood mononuclear cells (PBMCs), collected at baseline. The sequence was obtained from a human donor with classical Hodgkin lymphoma. The CDR3 sequence: CASSQDRGTGGNQPQHF. CDR3 coding DNA: TGTGCCAGCAGCCAAGATCGCGGGACAGGGGGGAATCAGCCCCAGCATTTT.